Below, one T cell receptor beta chain is given with its context. Its antigen is currently unknown. This entry comes from a study of cytomegalovirus exposure and HLA in healthy donors. Points from the study as a whole: For presence/absence analyses, sequencing depth was assumed to be roughly uniform across donors. Using a false discovery rate of 0.05, a later analysis showed that approximately 17,000 TCR beta sequences were associated with HLA alleles.

These donors, healthy bone marrow donors, were studied. In the PCR, 60 Vbeta and 13 Jbeta primers were used. As originally analysed: Roughly 11 million of the roughly 80 million unique TCR beta chains counted in a later analysis were shared. Measured with immunoSEQ multiplex PCR; TCRdb has only the in-frame clones, and not every one. That table furnishes V, J and clone size, whereas the DNA furnished D and trimming. The sample lists 150,000 to 190,000 clones, 65% to 90% occurring once. This CDR3 spans 13 amino acids. V was cut by 4 bases and J by 10 bases, with 14 bases left in between. Germline V gene sequence: CDR1 SGHAT, CDR2 FQNNGV.

The TCR sequence derives from a woman between 50 and 59 years old in good health and CMV-seropositive. Material for sequencing was PBMCs. The rearrangement links TRBV11-2 to TRBJ2-1, with a possible D match to TRBD2 (6 bases). CDR3: CASSWGEGGEQFF. The CDR3 nucleotides read TGTGCCAGCAGCTGGGGCGAAGGAGGGGAGCAGTTCTTC.